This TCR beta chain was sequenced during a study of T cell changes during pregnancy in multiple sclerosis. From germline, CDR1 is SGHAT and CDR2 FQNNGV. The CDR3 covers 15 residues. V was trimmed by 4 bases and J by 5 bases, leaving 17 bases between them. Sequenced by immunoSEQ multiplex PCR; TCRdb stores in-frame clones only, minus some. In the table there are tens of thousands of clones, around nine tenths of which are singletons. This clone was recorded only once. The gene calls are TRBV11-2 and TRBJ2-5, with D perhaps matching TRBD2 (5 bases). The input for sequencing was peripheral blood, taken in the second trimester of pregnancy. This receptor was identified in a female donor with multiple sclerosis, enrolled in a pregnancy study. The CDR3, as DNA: TGTGCCAGCAGCTGGGTAGCCGCGGGTCGGGAGACCCAGTACTTC. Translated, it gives CASSWVAAGRETQYF.